Below are 27 T cell receptor beta chains sequenced from a single sample in a study of blood T cell repertoires in COVID-19. Only in-frame clones appear in the TCRdb table, and some are missing; sequencing was by immunoSEQ multiplex PCR. Of fewer than 90,000 clones listed, approximately 85% are singletons. The source material was peripheral blood. These receptor sequences come from a man between 65 and 85 years old with acute or convalescent COVID-19.

This clone was found a few times. The CDR3 region is CASSPLGRGEGTEAFF. Here the CDR3 DNA reads TGTGCCAGCAGTCCCCTCGGGCGGGGCGAGGGCACTGAAGCTTTCTTT. This chain uses TRBV28 with TRBJ1-1; maybe TRBD1 (5 bases). Trimming stripped 5 bases from V and 4 bases from J, with 20 bases between. The CDR3 has 16 amino acids. Germline CDR1 reads MDHEN; CDR2 reads SYDVKM. Looking up the rest from reference TRBV28 and TRBJ1-1 gives the full variable domain: DVKVTQSSRYLVKRTGEKVFLECVQDMDHENMFWYRQDPGLGLRLIYFSYDVKMKEKGDIPEGYSVSREKKERFSLILESASTNQTSMYLCASSPLGRGEGTEAFFGQGTRLTVV.

This clone appeared once. The chain carries TRBV6-5 and TRBJ2-7, with a possible D match to TRBD2 (5 bases). CDR3 size: 12 residues. The V gene's germline CDR1 is MNHEY and CDR2 SVGAGI. Trimming cost V 6 bases and J 7 bases, with 13 bases left between them. The CDR3 region is CASSLAGIEQYF. CDR3 sequence (DNA): TGTGCCAGCAGCCTCGCGGGCATTGAGCAGTACTTC.

This clone occurred once. V usage is TRBV20-1 and J usage is TRBJ2-5; D perhaps matches TRBD2 (6 bases). V was clipped by 3 bases and J by 8 bases, with 13 bases between them. CDR3 length: 12 residues. Germline V gene sequence: CDR1 DFQATT, CDR2 SNEGSKA (reference sequence). As DNA, the CDR3 is TGCAGTGCTAGTGGCGGGGATAGAACCCAGTACTTC. It specifies CSASGGDRTQYF.

The chain employs TRBV6-5 and TRBJ1-2; possibly TRBD1 for D (6 bases). The V end lost 6 bases, the J end lost 4 bases, and 15 bases lay between the germline ends. The CDR3 consists of 14 residues. Germline V gene sequence: CDR1 MNHEY, CDR2 SVGAGI. The CDR3 loop reads CASRDSPQTYGYTF. The DNA for the CDR3 is TGTGCCAGCAGGGACAGTCCCCAAACCTATGGCTACACCTTC.

The chain employs TRBV19 and TRBJ1-1; 7 nucleotides agree with TRBD1. V shed 5 bases and J 5 bases; nucleotides not matched to a gene: 14. The CDR3 totals 16 residues. Germline CDR1 LNHDA, CDR2 SQIVND (reference sequence). CDR3 DNA sequence: TGTGCCAGTAGTGCCAATTTTAACAGGGGACGGACTGAAGCTTTCTTT. Its translation is CASSANFNRGRTEAFF.

The V and J genes are TRBV28 and TRBJ1-1; no clear D. Germline CDR1 is MDHEN and CDR2 is SYDVKM. The length of the CDR3 is 12 residues. The ends were cut back, 6 bases at V and 6 bases at J, with 11 bases in the middle. In nucleotides, the CDR3 is TGTGCCAGCAGATCTCAGGCCCCTGAAGCTTTCTTT. It specifies CASRSQAPEAFF.

The chain carries TRBV3-1 (or the pseudogene TRBV3-2) and TRBJ2-5; 8 bases align to TRBD1. CDR3 length: 15 residues. In germline, CDR1 is LGHDT, CDR2 YNNKEL (reference sequence). With V trimmed by 4 bases and J by 5 bases, 9 bases remained unmatched. The CDR3 sequence is CASSRTVRGLETQYF. CDR3 DNA: TGTGCCAGCAGCCGTACGGTCAGGGGGCTTGAGACCCAGTACTTC.

The V gene is TRBV27, the J gene TRBJ2-1; tentatively, D is TRBD1 (6 bases). The V gene lost 5 bases and the J gene lost 9 bases, with 14 bases spanning the gap. The CDR3 consists of 13 residues. The germline V gene encodes CDR1 MNHEY and CDR2 SMNVEV (reference sequence). As DNA, the CDR3 is TGTGCCAGCAGTCCCGGCAGGGGTGGTGAGCAGTTCTTC. It specifies CASSPGRGGEQFF.

This chain links TRBV6-5 with TRBJ1-2; 7 bases are a match to TRBD1. The CDR3 extends over 15 amino acids. CDR1 is MNHEY, CDR2 SVGAGI, per germline. Losses at the gene ends were 0 bases for V and 3 bases for J; bases not matched to a gene: 4. Written as DNA, the CDR3 is TGTGCCAGCAGTTACTCAGAGACAGGGCACTATGGCTACACCTTC. Translated, it gives CASSYSETGHYGYTF.

The chain carries TRBV13 and TRBJ2-7; a weak D match, TRBD2 (6 bases). Trimming pared 5 bases from V and 6 bases from J, leaving 14 bases between. Germline loops: CDR1 PRHDT, CDR2 FYEKMQ (reference sequence). The CDR3 has 13 amino acids. The CDR3 loop is CASSTGGTFEQYF. The CDR3 region has the DNA TGTGCCAGCAGCACCGGAGGGACCTTCGAGCAGTACTTC.

The chain recombines TRBV24-1 with TRBJ2-2; TRBD2 agrees at 10 bases. CDR1 and CDR2 from the germline V gene are KGHDR and SFDVKD. The CDR3 is 14 residues long. The J segment lost 3 bases and the V segment lost 7 bases, leaving 1 base of the junction unmatched. The DNA for the CDR3 is TGTGCCACCAGGGGGACTAGCGACACCGGGGAGCTGTTTTTT. The encoded protein is CATRGTSDTGELFF.

This sequence joins TRBV5-6 and TRBJ1-2; TRBD1 might be the D (5 bases). V was trimmed by 3 bases and J by 5 bases, leaving 14 bases between them. The CDR3 is 14 residues long. From germline, CDR1 is SGHDT and CDR2 YYEEEE. This CDR3 is CASSSLMGGYGYTF. For the CDR3, the DNA is TGTGCCAGCAGCTCCCTTATGGGGGGTTATGGCTACACCTTC. Full variable domain (remainder filled in from reference TRBV5-6 and TRBJ1-2): DAGVTQSPTHLIKTRGQQVTLRCSPKSGHDTVSWYQQALGQGPQFIFQYYEEEERQRGNFPDRFSGHQFPNYSSELNVNALLLGDSALYLCASSSLMGGYGYTFGSGTRLTVV.

The sample holds one count of this clone. This chain connects TRBV2 to TRBJ2-7; 9 bases are shared with TRBD2. The CDR3 sequence is 16 residues long. V was pared by 5 bases and J by 1 base, with 9 bases of the junction left unmatched. Germline lookup yields CDR1 SNHLY and CDR2 FYNNEI. In nucleotides, the CDR3 is TGTGCCAGCAGTCAGACTAGCGGAACTAAATCCTACGAGCAGTACTTC. It translates to CASSQTSGTKSYEQYF.

This clone occurred a few times. J is TRBJ1-2 and V is TRBV5-4, with a possible D match to TRBD1 (6 bases). CDR1 and CDR2 (germline): SGHNT, YYREEE (reference sequence). Trimming stripped 3 bases from V and 7 bases from J, with 19 bases between. The CDR3 is made up of 15 amino acids. CDR3 amino acids: CASSSETGKAGGYTF. The CDR3 bases are TGTGCCAGCAGCTCAGAGACAGGAAAAGCTGGTGGCTACACCTTC.

The chain couples TRBV7-3 to TRBJ2-5, with 13 bases identical to TRBD2. Germline CDR1 and CDR2: SGHTA and FQGTGA. Trimming removed 5 bases from V and 7 bases from J; junction bases left unmatched: 7. CDR3 length: 15 residues. The CDR3 loop is CASSPGLAGMGTQYF. CDR3 nucleotide sequence: TGTGCCAGCAGCCCGGGACTAGCGGGAATGGGGACCCAGTACTTC.

This sequence joins TRBV7-2 and TRBJ2-3; D is perhaps TRBD2 (7 bases). This CDR3 is built from 13 residues. Looked up from germline, CDR1 is SGHTA and CDR2 is FQGNSA. Deletions cut 2 bases from V and 12 bases from J, with 15 bases between. The CDR3 region is CASSLRRGGAQYF. CDR3 sequence (DNA): TGTGCCAGCAGCTTACGGCGAGGGGGGGCCCAGTATTTT.

The chain joins TRBV11-2 to TRBJ2-5, with 9 bases that match TRBD1. The CDR3 runs 14 residues. Germline V CDR1 and CDR2: SGHAT, FQNNGV. V was pared by 4 bases and J by 3 bases, with 3 bases of the junction left unmatched. This CDR3 is CASSSTGGEETQYF. DNA of the CDR3: TGTGCCAGCAGCTCCACAGGGGGCGAAGAGACCCAGTACTTC. Combining the CDR3 with reference TRBV11-2 and TRBJ2-5 gives the whole variable domain EAGVAQSPRYKIIEKRQSVAFWCNPISGHATLYWYQQILGQGPKLLIQFQNNGVVDDSQLPKDRFSAERLKGVDSTLKIQPAKLEDSAVYLCASSSTGGEETQYFGPGTRLLVL.

The rearrangement links TRBV5-1 to TRBJ2-5; D is perhaps TRBD2 (6 bases). V lost 3 bases, J lost 5 bases, and 8 bases lay in between. Germline loops: CDR1 SGHRS, CDR2 YFSETQ. The CDR3 runs 12 residues. CDR3 sequence reads: CASSWDLETQYF. DNA for the CDR3: TGCGCCAGCAGCTGGGACTTGGAGACCCAGTACTTC.

The rearrangement joins TRBV6-6 to TRBJ1-2; the match to TRBD1 covers 9 bases. The V gene end was trimmed by 6 bases and the J gene end by 1 base; junction bases not matched to a gene: 3. The CDR3 loop spans 14 amino acids. Germline CDR1 is MNHNY and CDR2 is SVGAGI (reference sequence). In nucleotides, the CDR3 is TGTGCCAGCAGCGGGACAGGGCTTAACTATGGCTACACCTTC. Protein sequence: CASSGTGLNYGYTF.

The chain has TRBV10-3 and TRBJ2-5, with TRBD2 matching over 15 bases. V gave up 10 bases and J gave up 5 bases; unmatched junction bases: 2. This CDR3 spans 13 amino acids. Germline V gene data show CDR1 as ENHRY and CDR2 as SYGVKD. CDR3: CATGLAGGETQYF. The CDR3 nucleotides are TGTGCCACCGGACTAGCGGGAGGGGAGACCCAGTACTTC.

The chain uses TRBV5-1 and TRBJ2-5, with no clear D. With 0 bases removed from V and 5 bases from J, the gap between germline ends came to 5 bases. Germline V gene sequence: CDR1 SGHRS, CDR2 YFSETQ. The length of the CDR3 is 12 residues. CDR3 protein: CASSLGQETQYF. As DNA, the CDR3 is TGCGCCAGCAGCTTGGGTCAGGAGACCCAGTACTTC.

The chain combines TRBV5-6 with TRBJ2-5; weak D call: TRBD2 (6 bases). Germline CDR1 SGHDT, CDR2 YYEEEE. The germline V and J ends were trimmed by 0 bases and 3 bases, with 9 bases remaining between them. This CDR3 has 14 residues. CDR3 bases: TGTGCCAGCAGCTTGGGGCCGGGGGAAGAGACCCAGTACTTC. It translates to CASSLGPGEETQYF.

The chain recombines TRBV19 with TRBJ2-1, with 8 bases identical to TRBD1. The germline V gene has CDR1 LNHDA and CDR2 SQIVND (reference sequence). The trim removed 6 bases at V and 9 bases at J, leaving 7 bases unmatched. The CDR3 is made up of 13 amino acids. In DNA form, the CDR3 reads TGTGCCAGTAGAGACAGGGGAGTGACTGAGCAGTTCTTC. It is translated as CASRDRGVTEQFF.

V is TRBV19 and J is TRBJ2-3; a weak D match, TRBD1 (5 bases). V lost 5 bases, J lost 0 bases, and 12 bases lay in between. CDR1 and CDR2 (germline): LNHDA, SQIVND (reference sequence). The CDR3 has 15 amino acids. The CDR3 region is CASSSRQTSTDTQYF. For the CDR3, the DNA is TGTGCCAGTAGTTCCCGACAGACTAGCACAGATACGCAGTATTTT.

V is TRBV7-9 and J is TRBJ2-5; 11 nucleotides match TRBD2. The CDR3 contains 14 residues. The V segment lost 6 bases and the J segment 5 bases; nucleotides outside the gene matches: 5. The V gene's germline CDR1 is SEHNR and CDR2 FQNEAQ (reference sequence). The CDR3 is CASRLAGVGETQYF. CDR3 nucleotide sequence: TGTGCCAGCAGACTAGCGGGAGTGGGTGAGACCCAGTACTTC.

The genes are TRBV29-1 and TRBJ1-4; D call uncertain. Germline CDR1 is SQVTM and CDR2 is ANQGSEA. Trimming removed 4 bases at V and 8 bases at J, with 14 bases between. CDR3 length: 13 amino acids. In DNA, the CDR3 is TGCAGCGTTGGCGGCAGGCCGGGAGAAAAACTGTTTTTT. This gives the protein CSVGGRPGEKLFF.

The V call is TRBV7-2, the J call TRBJ2-1, with a tentative D call TRBD2 (6 bases). The germline gives CDR1 SGHTA, CDR2 FQGNSA. Trimming pared 8 bases from V and 4 bases from J, leaving 12 bases between. CDR3 length: 13 amino acids. The CDR3 DNA sequence: TGTGCCAGCGGGTGGAGGGGATACAATGAGCAGTTCTTC. It codes for CASGWRGYNEQFF.